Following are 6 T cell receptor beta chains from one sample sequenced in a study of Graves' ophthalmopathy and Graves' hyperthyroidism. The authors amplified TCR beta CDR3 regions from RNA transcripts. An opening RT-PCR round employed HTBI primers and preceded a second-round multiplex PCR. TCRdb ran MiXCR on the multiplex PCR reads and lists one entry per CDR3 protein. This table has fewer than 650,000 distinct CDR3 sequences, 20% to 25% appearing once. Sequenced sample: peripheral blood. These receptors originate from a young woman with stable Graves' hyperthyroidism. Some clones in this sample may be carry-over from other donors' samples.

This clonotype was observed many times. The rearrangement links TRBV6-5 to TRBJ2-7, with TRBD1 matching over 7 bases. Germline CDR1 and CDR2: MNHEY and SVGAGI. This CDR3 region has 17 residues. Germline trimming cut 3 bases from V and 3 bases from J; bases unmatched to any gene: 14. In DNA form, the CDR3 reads TGTGCCAGCAGTTATCGGGTCAGGACAGGTAAAGTCTACGAGCAGTACTTC. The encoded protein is CASSYRVRTGKVYEQYF.

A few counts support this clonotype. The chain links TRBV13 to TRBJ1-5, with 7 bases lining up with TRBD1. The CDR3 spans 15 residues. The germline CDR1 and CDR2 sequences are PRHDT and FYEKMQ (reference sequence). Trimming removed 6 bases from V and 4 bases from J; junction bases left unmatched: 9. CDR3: CASRRTGDENQPQHF. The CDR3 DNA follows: TGTGCCAGCAGGCGGACAGGCGACGAAAATCAGCCCCAGCATTTT. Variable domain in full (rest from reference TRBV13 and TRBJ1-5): AAGVIQSPRHLIKEKRETATLKCYPIPRHDTVYWYQQGPGQDPQFLISFYEKMQSDKGSIPDRFSAQQFSDYHSELNMSSLELGDSALYFCASRRTGDENQPQHFGDGTRLSIL.

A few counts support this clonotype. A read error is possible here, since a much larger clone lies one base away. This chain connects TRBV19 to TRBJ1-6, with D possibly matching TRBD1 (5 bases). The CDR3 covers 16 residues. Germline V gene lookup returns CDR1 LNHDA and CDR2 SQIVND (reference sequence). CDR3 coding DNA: TGTGCCAGTAGTAGACAACCGGGACGGAAGAATTCACACCTCCACTTT. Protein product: CASSRQPGRKNSHLHF.

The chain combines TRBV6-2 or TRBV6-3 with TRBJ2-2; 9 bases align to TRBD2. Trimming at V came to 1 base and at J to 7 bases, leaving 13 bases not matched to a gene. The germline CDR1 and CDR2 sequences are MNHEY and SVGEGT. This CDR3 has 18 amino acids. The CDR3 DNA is TGTGCCAGCAGTTACTTGAGGTCTTGGCGGGAGGGTTTCGGGGAGCTGTTTTTT. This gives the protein CASSYLRSWREGFGELFF.

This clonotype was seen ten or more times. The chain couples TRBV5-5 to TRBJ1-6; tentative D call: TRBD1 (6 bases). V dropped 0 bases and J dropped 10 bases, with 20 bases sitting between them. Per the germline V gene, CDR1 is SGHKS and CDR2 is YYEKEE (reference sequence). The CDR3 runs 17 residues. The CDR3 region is CASSLEGTPRGDSPLHF. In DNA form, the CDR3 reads TGTGCCAGCAGCTTGGAGGGGACACCCCGAGGGGACTCACCCCTCCACTTT.

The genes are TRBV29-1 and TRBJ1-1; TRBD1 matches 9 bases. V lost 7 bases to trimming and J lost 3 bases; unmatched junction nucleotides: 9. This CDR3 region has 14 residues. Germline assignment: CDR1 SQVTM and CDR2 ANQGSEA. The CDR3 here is CSAKHRDRDTEAFF. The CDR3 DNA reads TGCAGCGCCAAGCACCGGGACAGGGACACTGAAGCTTTCTTT.